The rows below give T cell receptor beta chains drawn from one sample of a study of blood T cell repertoires in COVID-19. Data came from immunoSEQ multiplex PCR; TCRdb stores just in-frame clones and leaves some out. The sample contains approximately 140,000 clones, 84% of which appear only once. Sequenced material: peripheral blood. These receptors were taken from a man aged 65-85 years with acute or convalescent COVID-19. Both conserved end residues are part of each CDR3. Each record gives: D gene, V gene, clone size, J gene, CDR3 DNA, CDR3 protein. The D gene is left open where the match is weak. Only part of the rows carry a size: once, few, many, or a class if the clone is expanded.

.,TRBV28,.,TRBJ1-1,TGTGCCAGCATATGGTCCCCACAGGGTGTGGGAACTGAAGCTTTCTTT,CASIWSPQGVGTEAFF
TRBD1,TRBV7-6,few,TRBJ1-2,TGTGCCAGCAGCTTAGACCCGGGACAGCCTAACTATGGCTACACCTTC,CASSLDPGQPNYGYTF
TRBD2,TRBV5-1,.,TRBJ2-1,TGCGCCAGCAGCTTTGAACTAGCGAGCTACAATGAGCAGTTCTTC,CASSFELASYNEQFF
.,TRBV9,.,TRBJ2-2,TGTGCCAGCAGCGTAGGGAGGGCCGCCGGGGAGCTGTTTTTT,CASSVGRAAGELFF
.,TRBV5-1,.,TRBJ2-1,TGCGCCAGCAGGGACTCCGGACAGAATTACAATGAGCAGTTCTTC,CASRDSGQNYNEQFF
TRBD1,TRBV6-5,.,TRBJ1-2,TGTGCCAGCAGTTCCCGACAGGGGGCAAACCCCTATGGCTACACCTTC,CASSSRQGANPYGYTF
.,TRBV9,.,TRBJ2-7,TGTGCCAGCAGCGTAGGTCCAGGGCTCGAGCAGTACTTC,CASSVGPGLEQYF
TRBD2,TRBV6-8,.,TRBJ2-1,TGTGCCAGCAGTTACTCATTAGGGCTAGCGGGCCAAAGCTCCTACAATGAGCAGTTCTTC,CASSYSLGLAGQSSYNEQFF
TRBD1,TRBV2,.,TRBJ1-1,TGTGCCAGCAGCGTAACAGGGGGCTACACTGAAGCTTTCTTT,CASSVTGGYTEAFF
.,TRBV5-5,few,TRBJ1-1,TGTGCCAGCAGCTTGGACAGCACCCAATTTTCTAACACTGAAGCTTTCTTT,CASSLDSTQFSNTEAFF
TRBD1,TRBV28,.,TRBJ1-2,TGTGCCAGCACCCCCTTCGGGACAGGGGACTCTGGCTACACCTTC,CASTPFGTGDSGYTF
.,TRBV7-9,.,TRBJ2-1,TGTGCCAGCAGCGCCGGGGTAGAGACCACCTGGACCTACAATGAGCAGTTCTTC,CASSAGVETTWTYNEQFF
.,TRBV28,.,TRBJ1-5,TGTGCCAGCAGCCGCGACAGGAGCAATCAGCCCCAGCATTTT,CASSRDRSNQPQHF
TRBD1,TRBV4-1,.,TRBJ1-1,TGCGCCAGCAGACGGGACAGCATGAACACTGAAGCTTTCTTT,CASRRDSMNTEAFF
TRBD1,TRBV4-1,once,TRBJ1-6,TGCGCCAGCAGCCAAGAACAGGGGGTTAATTCACCCCTCCACTTT,CASSQEQGVNSPLHF
.,TRBV7-8,.,TRBJ1-6,TGTGCCAGCAGCTTAGCCCCTGGGACTGGTTCACCCCTCCACTTT,CASSLAPGTGSPLHF
.,TRBV11-2,.,TRBJ1-1,TGTGCCAGCAGCTTATACCCGGGAGGTACGAACACTGAAGCTTTCTTT,CASSLYPGGTNTEAFF
TRBD1,TRBV2,.,TRBJ2-2,TGTGCCAGCAGTCTACAGGGGTATATCACCGGGGAGCTGTTTTTT,CASSLQGYITGELFF
.,TRBV21-1,.,TRBJ2-7,TGTGCCAGCAGCGCTCGGGTGACAGGGAACTACGAGCAGTACTTC,CASSARVTGNYEQYF
.,TRBV28,few,TRBJ1-5,TGTGCCAGCAGTCCTAACAGGGTTGGCAATCAGCCCCAGCATTTT,CASSPNRVGNQPQHF
.,TRBV6-5,.,TRBJ2-7,TGTGCCGTTATACTCCCCTCCTACGAGCAGTACTTC,CAVILPSYEQYF
TRBD1,TRBV5-4,.,TRBJ2-3,TGTGCCAGCAGCTTGGAAGGGGGCGGACTGATCACAGATACGCAGTATTTT,CASSLEGGGLITDTQYF
TRBD1,TRBV10-3,.,TRBJ2-7,TGTGCCATCAGTGAGTCACTAGGGCAGGGGGCCAACGAGCAGTACTTC,CAISESLGQGANEQYF
.,TRBV28,.,TRBJ2-1,TGTGCCAGCAGTTTTGCGGGTAGCTCCTACAATGAGCAGTTCTTC,CASSFAGSSYNEQFF
.,TRBV28,.,TRBJ1-4,TGTGCCAGCAGTTCCCCGACGGAGGTAACGAGGGAAAAACTGTTTTTT,CASSSPTEVTREKLFF
.,TRBV7-2,.,TRBJ2-7,TGTGCCAGCAGCTTAGCGCTCGGGAGACCCTACGAGCAGTACTTC,CASSLALGRPYEQYF
TRBD1,TRBV28,.,TRBJ2-7,TGTGCCAGCACAGGGGGCAACGAGCAGTACTTC,CASTGGNEQYF
.,TRBV5-6,.,TRBJ1-5,TGTGCCAGCAGCTTGGGGGGCGCAGGGCATCAGCCCCAGCATTTT,CASSLGGAGHQPQHF
TRBD1,TRBV9,once,TRBJ2-7,TGTGCCAGCAACCCTCAGGGGGCCTACGAGCAGTACTTC,CASNPQGAYEQYF
.,TRBV5-4,.,TRBJ1-2,TGTTCATACGAAACCGGGGGGAGTAACTATGGCTACACCTTC,CSYETGGSNYGYTF
.,TRBV4-1,.,TRBJ2-1,TGCGCCAGCAGCCAAGCCGGGGACACCCCCAATGAGCAGTTCTTC,CASSQAGDTPNEQFF
.,TRBV24-1,.,TRBJ2-5,TGTGCCACCAGTGATCCCCGAGGGTCGGAGACCCAGTACTTC,CATSDPRGSETQYF
TRBD1,TRBV7-6,.,TRBJ2-7,TGTGCCAGCAGCTTAGGGCAGGGGGTCGTCTACGAGCAGTACTTC,CASSLGQGVVYEQYF
.,TRBV6-5,.,TRBJ1-2,TGTGCCAGCAGTTACTCGGCCGAGGGTGGCTACACCTTC,CASSYSAEGGYTF
.,TRBV5-6,.,TRBJ1-2,TGTGCCAGCAGCTTGAGCAGGGGCGCTTCTGGCACCTTC,CASSLSRGASGTF
TRBD2,TRBV7-3,.,TRBJ2-5,TGTGCCAGCAGCTTAACGGGCGGCGCGGGGGTGGAGACCCAGTACTTC,CASSLTGGAGVETQYF
.,TRBV9,.,TRBJ2-1,TGTGCCAGCAGCGTGACAGGCCCTCCGTTCTTC,CASSVTGPPFF
.,TRBV28,.,TRBJ1-5,TGTGCCAGCAGTTCCCCGGAGAGTTCTGATCAGCCCCAGCATTTT,CASSSPESSDQPQHF
.,TRBV7-2,.,TRBJ2-5,TGTGCCAGCAGCAATTGGGGGCCCCTCGGTACGGAGACCCAGTACTTC,CASSNWGPLGTETQYF
TRBD1,TRBV3-1/TRBV3-2,.,TRBJ2-7,TGTGCCACATCAACCGGGACAGGGGTTAGAGAGCAGTACTTC,CATSTGTGVREQYF